The TCR beta chain described here comes from a study of blood T cell repertoires in COVID-19. Germline V gene lookup returns CDR1 SGHRS and CDR2 YFSETQ. CDR3 length equals 14 residues. V shed 4 bases and J shed 1 base, with 11 bases lying between them. Data came from immunoSEQ multiplex PCR; TCRdb stores just in-frame clones and leaves some out. The data show roughly 93,000 clones, around 87% seen once. The chain carries TRBV5-1 and TRBJ2-5, with D tentatively TRBD1 (5 bases). Sample: peripheral blood. This receptor was taken from a human donor in a cohort sampled during active COVID-19. DNA of the CDR3: TGCGCCAGCAGCCCGACAGAGATCCAAGAGACCCAGTACTTC. It encodes CASSPTEIQETQYF.